This T cell receptor beta chain was documented in a study of CD8+ T cells in alopecia areata. Study summary: Treated patients were given 5 to 10 mg oral tofacitinib twice daily. Study outcomes and limitations: Greater clonality was observed in lesional scalp samples, especially alopecia totalis/universalis, versus normal scalp.

PBMCs yielded sorted CD4+ and CD8+ T cells. With 0 bases removed from V and 5 bases from J, the gap between germline ends came to 4 bases. Germline V gene sequence: CDR1 GTSNPN, CDR2 SVGIG (reference sequence). This CDR3 region has 11 residues. Isolated RNA was reverse transcribed into cDNA used as the sequencing template. The protocol was immunoSEQ multiplex PCR, while the TCRdb copy is restricted to in-frame clones and leaves out a portion. Found here are 150,000 to 200,000 clones, approximately 65% of them singletons; the top ten hold around 10%. Of note for this clone: Antigen: not known.

Sequenced here: CD8+ T cells sorted from blood, sampled at week 0. This clonotype originated in a human donor with alopecia areata. This chain joins TRBV30 and TRBJ2-5; D gene unclear. CDR3 sequence: CAWSVLETQYF. In DNA, the CDR3 is TGTGCCTGGAGTGTATTGGAGACCCAGTACTTC.